This TCR beta chain originates from a study of CD8+CD57+ T cells in acquired aplastic anemia. General observations from the study: Patients and controls were not found to differ significantly in CD8+ Simpson's diversity.

Germline-derived CDR1 and CDR2 are WSHSY and SAAADI. J was trimmed by 0 bases and V by 7 bases; bases with no gene match: 9. The CDR3 loop spans 16 amino acids. This clonotype has at least ten counts. What it binds is not known. For CDR3 and TCR beta VDJ profiling, genomic DNA was the template used. TCRdb called the reads again in MiXCR, with one record for every CDR3 protein. Of a few hundred thousand distinct CDR3 sequences in the sample, roughly 34% were seen once. All sequencing subjects had displayed CD8+CD57+ cell expansion on flow cytometry. Severe acquired aplastic anemia was present in every patient. At the time of blood sampling, patients had not yet received any therapy.

The TCR was taken from a human donor with aplastic anemia. The sample taken for sequencing was sorted CD4+, CD8+, or CD8+CD57+ T cells (not recorded which) from PBMCs. This rearrangement joins TRBV10-2 to TRBJ2-3; 8 bases fit TRBD2. Written as DNA, the CDR3 is TGCGCCAGCAAACCGGGGGGGCTTTATAGCACAGATACGCAGTATTTT. Amino acid sequence: CASKPGGLYSTDTQYF.